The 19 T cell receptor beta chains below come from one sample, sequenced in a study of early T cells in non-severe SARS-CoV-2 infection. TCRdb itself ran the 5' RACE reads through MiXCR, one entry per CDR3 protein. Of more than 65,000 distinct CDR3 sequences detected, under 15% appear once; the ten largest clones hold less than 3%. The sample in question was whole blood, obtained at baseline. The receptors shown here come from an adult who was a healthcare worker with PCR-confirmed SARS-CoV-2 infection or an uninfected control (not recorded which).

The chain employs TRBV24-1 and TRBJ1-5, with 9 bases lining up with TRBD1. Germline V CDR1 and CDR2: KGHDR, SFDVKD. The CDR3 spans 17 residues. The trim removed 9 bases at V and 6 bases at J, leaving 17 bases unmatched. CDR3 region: CATPGRDRVTIRQPQHF. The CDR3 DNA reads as TGTGCCACCCCTGGCCGGGACAGGGTTACGATTCGTCAGCCCCAGCATTTT.

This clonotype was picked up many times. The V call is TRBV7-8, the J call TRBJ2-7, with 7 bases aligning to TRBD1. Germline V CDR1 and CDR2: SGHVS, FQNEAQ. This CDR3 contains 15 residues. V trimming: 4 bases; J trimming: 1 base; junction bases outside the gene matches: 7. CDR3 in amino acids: CASSSRQGPSYEQYF. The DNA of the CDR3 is TGTGCCAGCAGCTCCCGACAGGGTCCTTCCTACGAGCAGTACTTC.

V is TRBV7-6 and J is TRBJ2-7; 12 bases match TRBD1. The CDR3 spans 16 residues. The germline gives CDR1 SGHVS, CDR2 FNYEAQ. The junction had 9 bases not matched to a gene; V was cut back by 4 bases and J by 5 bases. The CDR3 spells CASSYLPGQGANEQYF. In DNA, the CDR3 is TGTGCCAGCAGCTATCTACCGGGACAGGGGGCCAACGAGCAGTACTTC.

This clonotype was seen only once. This CDR3 is CASSLAGGTPRQYF. CDR3 nucleotide sequence: TGTGCCAGCAGCTTAGCGGGGGGGACACCTCGGCAGTACTTC. The chain is built from TRBV7-2 and TRBJ2-7; perhaps TRBD2 as D (7 bases). V lost 0 bases and J 9 bases, leaving 15 bases between the germline ends. Germline V lookup: CDR1 SGHTA, CDR2 FQGNSA. The CDR3 sequence is 14 residues long. Looking up the rest from reference TRBV7-2 and TRBJ2-7 gives the full variable domain: GAGVSQSPSNKVTEKGKDVELRCDPISGHTALYWYRQSLGQGLEFLIYFQGNSAPDKSGLPSDRFSAERTGGSVSTLTIQRTQQEDSAVYLCASSLAGGTPRQYFGPGTRLTVT.

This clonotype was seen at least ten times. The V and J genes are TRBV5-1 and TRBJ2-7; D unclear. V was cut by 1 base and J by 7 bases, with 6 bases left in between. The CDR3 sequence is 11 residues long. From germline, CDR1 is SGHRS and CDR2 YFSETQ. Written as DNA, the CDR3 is TGCGCCAGCAGCTTGAATCAGGAGCAGTACTTC. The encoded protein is CASSLNQEQYF.

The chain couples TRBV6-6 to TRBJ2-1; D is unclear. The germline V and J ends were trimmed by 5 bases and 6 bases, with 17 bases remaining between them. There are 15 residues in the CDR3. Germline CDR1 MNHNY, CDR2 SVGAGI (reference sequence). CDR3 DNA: TGTGCCAGCAGTCCACAGCTATCAAACTCCAATGAGCAGTTCTTC. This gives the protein CASSPQLSNSNEQFF.

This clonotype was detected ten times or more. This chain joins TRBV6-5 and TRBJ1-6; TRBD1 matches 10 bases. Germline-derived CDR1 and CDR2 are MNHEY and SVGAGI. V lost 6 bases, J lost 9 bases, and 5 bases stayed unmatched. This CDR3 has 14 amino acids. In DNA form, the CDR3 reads TGTGCCAGCAGCGCCGGGACAGGGGTTTCACCCCTCCACTTT. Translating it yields CASSAGTGVSPLHF.

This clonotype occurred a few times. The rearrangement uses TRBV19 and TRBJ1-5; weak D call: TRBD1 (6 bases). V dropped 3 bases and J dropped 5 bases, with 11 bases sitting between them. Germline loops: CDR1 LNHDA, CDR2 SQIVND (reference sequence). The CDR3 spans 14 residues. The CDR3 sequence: CASSIRGQYQPQHF. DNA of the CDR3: TGTGCCAGTAGTATCAGGGGCCAGTATCAGCCCCAGCATTTT.

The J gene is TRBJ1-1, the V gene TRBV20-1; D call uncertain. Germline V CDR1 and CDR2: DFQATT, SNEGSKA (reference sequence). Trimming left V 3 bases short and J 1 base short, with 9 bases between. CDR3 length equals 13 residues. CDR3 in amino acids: CSARPPANTEAFF. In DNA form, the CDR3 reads TGCAGTGCTAGGCCTCCTGCGAACACTGAAGCTTTCTTT.

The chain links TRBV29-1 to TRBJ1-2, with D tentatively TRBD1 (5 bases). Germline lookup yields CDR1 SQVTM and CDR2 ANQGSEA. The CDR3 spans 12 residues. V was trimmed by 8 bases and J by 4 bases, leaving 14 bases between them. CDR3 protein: CSSYGGSYGYTF. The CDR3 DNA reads TGCAGCTCCTACGGGGGTAGCTATGGCTACACCTTC.

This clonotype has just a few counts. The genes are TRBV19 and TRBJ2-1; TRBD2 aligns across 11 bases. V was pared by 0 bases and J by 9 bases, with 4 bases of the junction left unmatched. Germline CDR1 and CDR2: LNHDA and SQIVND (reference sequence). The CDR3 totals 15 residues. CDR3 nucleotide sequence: TGTGCCAGTAGTATAGATAGCGGGGGGGCCGGTGAGCAGTTCTTC. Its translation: CASSIDSGGAGEQFF.

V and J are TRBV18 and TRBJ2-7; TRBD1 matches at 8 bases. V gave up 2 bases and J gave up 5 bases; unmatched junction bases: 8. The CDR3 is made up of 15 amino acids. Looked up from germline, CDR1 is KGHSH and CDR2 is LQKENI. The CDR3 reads CASSPGTGLFDEQYF. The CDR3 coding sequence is TGTGCCAGCTCACCAGGGACAGGTCTATTCGACGAGCAGTACTTC.

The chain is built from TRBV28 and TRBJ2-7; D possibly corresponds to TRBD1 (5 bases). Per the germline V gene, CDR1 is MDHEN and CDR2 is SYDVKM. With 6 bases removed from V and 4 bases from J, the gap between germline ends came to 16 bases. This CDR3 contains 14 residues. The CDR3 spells CASRIRTPPYEQYF. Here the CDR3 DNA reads TGTGCCAGCAGGATCCGGACACCACCATACGAGCAGTACTTC.

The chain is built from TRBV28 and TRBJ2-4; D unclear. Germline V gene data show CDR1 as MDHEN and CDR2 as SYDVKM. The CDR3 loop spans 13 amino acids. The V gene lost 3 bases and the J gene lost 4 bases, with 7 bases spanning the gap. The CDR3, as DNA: TGTGCCAGCAGTTTTAACAGTAAAAACATTCAGTACTTC. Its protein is CASSFNSKNIQYF.

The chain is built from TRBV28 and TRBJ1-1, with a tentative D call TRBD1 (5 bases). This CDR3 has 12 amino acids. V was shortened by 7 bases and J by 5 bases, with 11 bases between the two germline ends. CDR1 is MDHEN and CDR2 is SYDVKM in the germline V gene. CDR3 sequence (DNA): TGTGCCAGCATCCAGTGGGGGACTGAAGCTTTCTTT. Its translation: CASIQWGTEAFF.

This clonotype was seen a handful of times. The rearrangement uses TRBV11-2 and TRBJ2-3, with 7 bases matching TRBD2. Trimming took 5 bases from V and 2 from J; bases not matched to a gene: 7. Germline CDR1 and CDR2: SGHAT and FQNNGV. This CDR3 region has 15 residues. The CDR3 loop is CASSPDGGTTDTQYF. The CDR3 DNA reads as TGTGCCAGCAGCCCGGACGGGGGGACCACAGATACGCAGTATTTT.

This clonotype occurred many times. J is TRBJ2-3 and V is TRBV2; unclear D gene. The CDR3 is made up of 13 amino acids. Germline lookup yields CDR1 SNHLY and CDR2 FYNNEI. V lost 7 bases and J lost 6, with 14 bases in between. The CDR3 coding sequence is TGTGCCAGCAATCGACTCCTCGGGGATACGCAGTATTTT. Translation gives CASNRLLGDTQYF.

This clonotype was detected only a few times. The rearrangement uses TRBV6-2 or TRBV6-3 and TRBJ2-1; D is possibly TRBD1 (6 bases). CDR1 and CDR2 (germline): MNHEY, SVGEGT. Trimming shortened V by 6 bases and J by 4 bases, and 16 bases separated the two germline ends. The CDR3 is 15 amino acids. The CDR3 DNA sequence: TGTGCCAGCAGCTCCCAGGGGCCCCAATACAATGAGCAGTTCTTC. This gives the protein CASSSQGPQYNEQFF.

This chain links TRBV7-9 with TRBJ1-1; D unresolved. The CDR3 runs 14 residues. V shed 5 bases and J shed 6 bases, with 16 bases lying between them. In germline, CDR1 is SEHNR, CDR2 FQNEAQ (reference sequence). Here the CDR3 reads CASSARDFSSEAFF. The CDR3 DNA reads TGTGCCAGCAGCGCTAGAGACTTTAGCTCTGAAGCTTTCTTT.